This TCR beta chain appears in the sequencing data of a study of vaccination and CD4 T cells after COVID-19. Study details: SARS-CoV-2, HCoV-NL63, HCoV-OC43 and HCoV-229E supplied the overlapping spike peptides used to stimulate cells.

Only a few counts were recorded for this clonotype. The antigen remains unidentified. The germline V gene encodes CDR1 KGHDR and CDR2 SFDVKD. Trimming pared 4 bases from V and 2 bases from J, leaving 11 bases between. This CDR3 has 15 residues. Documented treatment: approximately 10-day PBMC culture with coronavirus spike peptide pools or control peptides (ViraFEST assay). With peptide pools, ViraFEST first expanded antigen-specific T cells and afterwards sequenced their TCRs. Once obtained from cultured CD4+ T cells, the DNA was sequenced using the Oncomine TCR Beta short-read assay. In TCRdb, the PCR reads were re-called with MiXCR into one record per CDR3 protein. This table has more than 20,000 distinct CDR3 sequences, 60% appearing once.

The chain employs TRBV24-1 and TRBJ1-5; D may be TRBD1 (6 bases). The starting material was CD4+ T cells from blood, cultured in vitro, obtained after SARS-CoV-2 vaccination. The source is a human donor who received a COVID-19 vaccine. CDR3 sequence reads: CATSEQGKGNQPQHF. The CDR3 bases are TGTGCCACCAGTGAACAGGGAAAGGGCAATCAGCCCCAGCATTTT.